One sample yielded the 16 T cell receptor beta chains listed below, sequenced in a study of control samples from healthy donors and cancer patients. Sequencing used immunoSEQ multiplex PCR; TCRdb keeps in-frame clones, though not all of them. The table includes fewer than 30,000 clones, approximately 85% detected once. Sequenced input: PBMCs. All receptors derive from a woman aged 60-75 years with head and neck cancer.

To note about this clone: This sample includes further DNA sequences coding for the same CDR3. The chain is built from TRBV7-2 and TRBJ2-2, with D maybe TRBD2 (5 bases). The germline gives CDR1 SGHTA, CDR2 FQGNSA. This CDR3 comprises 16 residues. V dropped 0 bases and J dropped 1 base, with 9 bases sitting between them. Here the CDR3 reads CASSLAGGGNTGELFF. CDR3 sequence (DNA): TGTGCCAGCAGCTTAGCTGGAGGCGGGAACACCGGGGAGCTGTTTTTT.

The chain is built from TRBV6-1 and TRBJ2-7, with D maybe TRBD1 (6 bases). The germline V gene encodes CDR1 MNHNS and CDR2 SASEGT. This CDR3 is built from 18 residues. Trimming left V 4 bases short and J 3 bases short, with 25 bases between. Here the CDR3 reads CASSAQGNPGHRLYEQYF. For the CDR3, the DNA is TGTGCCAGCAGTGCCCAAGGAAACCCGGGACATAGACTCTACGAGCAGTACTTC.

This clone was counted only a few times. The chain recombines TRBV19 with TRBJ2-7; D is unresolved. Deletions cut 5 bases from V and 5 bases from J, with 10 bases between. The CDR3 is 12 residues long. Germline-derived CDR1 and CDR2 are LNHDA and SQIVND (reference sequence). CDR3 region: CASSPQSDEQYF. The CDR3 coding sequence is TGTGCCAGTAGTCCCCAGAGCGACGAGCAGTACTTC.

The chain combines TRBV6-5 with TRBJ1-1; a possible D gene is TRBD1 (6 bases). Looked up from germline, CDR1 is MNHEY and CDR2 is SVGAGI. V was cut by 6 bases and J by 6 bases, with 20 bases left in between. The CDR3 covers 15 residues. The CDR3 DNA reads TGTGCCAGCAGACCGTGGGGGGGCGACAACGCTGAAGCTTTCTTT. Amino acids: CASRPWGGDNAEAFF.

V and J are TRBV7-2 and TRBJ2-3, with no clear D. The V end was cut by 2 bases, the J end by 0 bases, with 3 bases between. Per germline, CDR1 SGHTA and CDR2 FQGNSA. The CDR3 is 13 residues long. CDR3 coding DNA: TGTGCCAGCAGCTTACAAAGCACAGATACGCAGTATTTT. Residues: CASSLQSTDTQYF.

This clone was counted a single time. The rearrangement joins TRBV11-3 to TRBJ2-1; D perhaps matches TRBD2 (6 bases). This CDR3 is built from 15 residues. Deletions cut 4 bases from V and 9 bases from J, with 19 bases between. Germline V gives CDR1 SGHNT, CDR2 YENEEA. CDR3 nucleotide sequence: TGTGCCAGCAGCTCCTTCCCGGGAGCACAGGCTGAGCAGTTCTTC. It codes for CASSSFPGAQAEQFF.

Here the CDR3 reads CASKGSGGADTQYF. The CDR3 bases are TGTGCCAGCAAAGGGAGCGGGGGGGCAGATACGCAGTATTTT. This chain connects TRBV6-5 to TRBJ2-3, with TRBD2 matching over 10 bases. The CDR3 contains 14 residues. Trimming at V came to 7 bases and at J to 4 bases, leaving 5 bases not matched to a gene. Germline CDR1 and CDR2: MNHEY and SVGAGI.

This rearrangement joins TRBV7-6 to TRBJ2-3; the D is unclear. Germline V gene lookup returns CDR1 SGHVS and CDR2 FNYEAQ. The CDR3 has 14 amino acids. V shed 5 bases and J shed 2 bases, with 11 bases lying between them. The CDR3 DNA reads TGTGCCAGCAGCCCTCTAGGTTTCACAGATACGCAGTATTTT. Protein sequence: CASSPLGFTDTQYF.

As for this clone: This same CDR3 is encoded by further DNA sequences in the sample. The V call is TRBV29-1, the J call TRBJ1-1, with TRBD1 identical over 8 bases. CDR3 length: 13 residues. Germline-derived CDR1 and CDR2 are SQVTM and ANQGSEA. The ends lost 4 bases at V and 1 base at J; junction bases unmatched: 2. The CDR3 region is CSVADRGNTEAFF. Written as DNA, the CDR3 is TGCAGCGTTGCCGACAGGGGGAACACTGAAGCTTTCTTT.

V gene TRBV4-3 combines with J gene TRBJ2-5, with D perhaps matching TRBD1 or TRBD2 (5 bases each). Trimming cost V 0 bases and J 5 bases, with 10 bases left between them. The germline V gene encodes CDR1 LGHNA and CDR2 YSLEER. The CDR3 contains 14 residues. CDR3 sequence: CASSQDSGPETQYF. CDR3 DNA: TGCGCCAGCAGCCAAGACTCGGGACCGGAGACCCAGTACTTC.

The rearrangement links TRBV5-1 to TRBJ2-1; D remains ambiguous. Germline CDR1 reads SGHRS; CDR2 reads YFSETQ. This CDR3 contains 15 residues. Trimming removed 2 bases at V and 4 bases at J, with 13 bases between. The CDR3 DNA reads as TGCGCCAGCAGCTTAGGGCAAGGACCTTACAATGAGCAGTTCTTC. It is translated as CASSLGQGPYNEQFF.

This sequence joins TRBV9 and TRBJ2-1, with 7 bases that match TRBD2. This CDR3 spans 14 amino acids. CDR1 and CDR2 (germline): SGDLS, YYNGEE. The ends lost 4 bases at V and 8 bases at J; junction bases unmatched: 9. The CDR3 coding sequence is TGTGCCAGCAGCCCTACGACTAGCCTCGATGAGCAGTTCTTC. Protein sequence: CASSPTTSLDEQFF.

The CDR3 DNA follows: TGTGCCAGCAGCTTGAGGCTAGCGGGGGGCTTGAGCTCCTACAATGAGCAGTTCTTC. This encodes CASSLRLAGGLSSYNEQFF. V usage is TRBV5-5 and J usage is TRBJ2-1, with TRBD2 matching over 11 bases. Per the germline V gene, CDR1 is SGHKS and CDR2 is YYEKEE (reference sequence). V lost 1 base to trimming and J lost 0 bases; unmatched junction nucleotides: 9. The CDR3 is 19 amino acids. Variable domain in full (rest from reference TRBV5-5 and TRBJ2-1): DAGVTQSPTHLIKTRGQQVTLRCSPISGHKSVSWYQQVLGQGPQFIFQYYEKEERGRGNFPDRFSARQFPNYSSELNVNALLLGDSALYLCASSLRLAGGLSSYNEQFFGPGTRLTVL.

CDR3 sequence (DNA): TGTGCCAGCAGCTTAGAGGTGGGGGGCGCGGAAGGAAACACCATATATTTT. Protein: CASSLEVGGAEGNTIYF. J is TRBJ1-3 and V is TRBV7-6, with D possibly being TRBD1 (6 bases). V lost 1 base and J 4 bases, leaving 17 bases between the germline ends. The CDR3 consists of 17 residues. Germline assignment: CDR1 SGHVS and CDR2 FNYEAQ.

V and J are TRBV20-1 and TRBJ2-3, with D perhaps given as TRBD1 or TRBD2 (5 bases each). Trimming took 6 bases from V and 9 from J, leaving 13 bases between them. CDR3 length: 11 amino acids. Germline CDR1 reads DFQATT; CDR2 reads SNEGSKA (reference sequence). CDR3 sequence: CSAPGGGTQYF. CDR3 in DNA: TGCAGTGCGCCTGGGGGTGGGACGCAGTATTTT.

This clone showed up just a few times. The rearrangement uses TRBV9 and TRBJ2-3; D gene uncertain. V dropped 1 base and J dropped 4 bases, with 4 bases sitting between them. This CDR3 contains 12 residues. Germline lookup yields CDR1 SGDLS and CDR2 YYNGEE. The CDR3 nucleotides are TGTGCCAGCAGCGTACGGGCAGATACGCAGTATTTT. It codes for CASSVRADTQYF.